Listed below are T cell receptor beta chains from one sample, sequenced in a study of T cells in Graves' hyperthyroidism and ophthalmopathy. TCRdb reanalysed the multiplex PCR reads using MiXCR and keeps one entry per CDR3 protein. The repertoire holds some 50,000 distinct CDR3 sequences, with around half as singletons. Sequencing used blood. The source is a woman aged 45-60 years with Graves' ophthalmopathy. Each CDR3 is given with its conserved first and last residue. A D gene is named only where the DNA matches it firmly. Clone size is not always given. Where it is, it says once, few, many or a class for expanded clones.

>TRBJ2-5|TRBD2|TRBV28|NA
TGTGCCAGCAGTCCCCTCCCGGGCGAAGCTAGCGGGGCCAGGGAGACCCAGTACTTC
CASSPLPGEASGARETQYF
>TRBJ2-2|TRBD2|TRBV6-6|many
TGTGCCAGCAGTTACGAGGCGGGAGAGCGGGATACCGGGGAGCTGTTTTTT
CASSYEAGERDTGELFF
>TRBJ2-7|TRBD2|TRBV19|many
TGTGCCAGATACAGCGGGAGTTGGTTCGAGCAGTACTTC
CARYSGSWFEQYF
>TRBJ2-5|TRBD1|TRBV2|many
TGTGCCAGCAGTGTCGGGGACAGGGGGAGGAACCAGTACTTC
CASSVGDRGRNQYF
>TRBJ2-5|NA|TRBV29-1|medium-sized
TGCAGCGCCGGACCGAGCCAAGAGACCCAGTACTTC
CSAGPSQETQYF
>TRBJ1-5|NA|TRBV5-1|many
TGCGCCAGCAGCGCCACAGGGCTGAGCAATCAGCCCCAGCATTTT
CASSATGLSNQPQHF
>TRBJ2-7|NA|TRBV5-4|NA
TGCGCCAGCAGCCAGGCCCGGACACCAACCTACGAGCAGTACTTC
CASSQARTPTYEQYF
>TRBJ1-2|NA|TRBV20-1|NA
TGCAGTGCTAGACTACAGGATTATGGCTACACCTTC
CSARLQDYGYTF
>TRBJ1-2|NA|TRBV4-2|NA
TGTGCCAGCAGCCAAGGGACGAGGGGCTATGGCTACACCTTC
CASSQGTRGYGYTF
>TRBJ1-1|NA|TRBV7-9|NA
TGTGCCAGCGACATTAGTCGGGGCGGGAACACTGAAGCTTTCTTT
CASDISRGGNTEAFF
>TRBJ2-7|NA|TRBV2|many
TGTGCCAGCAGTGGTGGGACCGGGCTTAAGAAGCAGTACTTC
CASSGGTGLKKQYF
>TRBJ2-3|NA|TRBV11-3|many
TGTGCCAGCAGCCTTCGACAGGGCACAGATACGCAGTATTTT
CASSLRQGTDTQYF
>TRBJ2-5|NA|TRBV6-1|many
TGTGCCAGCAGTGAAAGGGGAGGTCGAGAGACCCAGTACTTC
CASSERGGRETQYF
>TRBJ1-1|TRBD1|TRBV7-8|many
TGTGCCAGCACCAAGACCACAGGGGGCACTGAAGCTTTCTTT
CASTKTTGGTEAFF
>TRBJ2-5|NA|TRBV7-9|NA
TGTGCCAGCAGACCGGGACAAGCAAACACCGGGGAGACCCAGTACTTC
CASRPGQANTGETQYF
>TRBJ2-7|TRBD1|TRBV20-1|NA
TGCAGTGCTAGTTTGACAGGGGCCTACGAGCAGTACTTC
CSASLTGAYEQYF
>TRBJ1-6|TRBD1|TRBV27|many
TGTGCCAGCACCCTCAAAACAGGGGGCCCGGGATATAATTCACCCCTCCACTTT
CASTLKTGGPGYNSPLHF
>TRBJ1-6|NA|TRBV29-1|NA
TGCAGCGTTGTAGCGTGGGCAGGGGAGAATTCACCCCTCCACTTT
CSVVAWAGENSPLHF
>TRBJ2-1|NA|TRBV20-1|NA
TGCTGTGCTAGAGTAACGGGCTTCTCCTACAATGTGCAGTTCTTC
CCARVTGFSYNVQFF
>TRBJ2-1|NA|TRBV19|many
TGTGCCAGTAGTATACGGGGCGCCGCCAGCTCCTACAATGAGCAGTTCTTC
CASSIRGAASSYNEQFF
>TRBJ2-5|NA|TRBV2|NA
TGTGCCAGCAGTGTCCGGGGGGCAGCCGGGGAGACCCAGTACTTC
CASSVRGAAGETQYF
>TRBJ1-6|NA|TRBV30|NA
TGTGCCTGGAGCCAAGAGGGGGGAGGGTCACCCCTCCACTTT
CAWSQEGGGSPLHF
>TRBJ2-5|NA|TRBV6-5|many
TGTGCCAGCAGCCTAACAAGGAAGCTCCAAGAGACCCAGTACTTC
CASSLTRKLQETQYF